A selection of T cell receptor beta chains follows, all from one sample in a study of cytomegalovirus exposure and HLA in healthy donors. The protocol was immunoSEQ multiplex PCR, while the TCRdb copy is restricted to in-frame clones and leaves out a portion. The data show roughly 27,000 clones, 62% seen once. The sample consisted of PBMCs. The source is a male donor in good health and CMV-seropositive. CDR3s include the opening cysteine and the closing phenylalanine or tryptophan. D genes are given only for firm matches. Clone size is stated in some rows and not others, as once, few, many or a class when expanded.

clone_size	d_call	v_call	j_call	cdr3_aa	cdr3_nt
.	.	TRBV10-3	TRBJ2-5	CAISDRQQETQYF	TGTGCCATCAGTGACCGACAGCAAGAGACCCAGTACTTC
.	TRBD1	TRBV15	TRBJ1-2	CATSRGLAGGGQGYGYTF	TGTGCCACCAGCAGAGGATTAGCAGGGGGTGGTCAGGGCTATGGCTACACCTTC
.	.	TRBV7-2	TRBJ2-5	CASSLGTQGLSQYF	TGTGCCAGCAGCTTGGGGACGCAGGGGTTGTCCCAGTACTTC
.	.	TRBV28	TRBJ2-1	CASRGRSSGQYNEQFF	TGTGCCAGCAGGGGGCGAAGTAGCGGCCAGTACAATGAGCAGTTCTTC
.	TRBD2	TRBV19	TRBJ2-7	CASSLPGTRGTVEQYF	TGTGCCAGTAGTCTCCCCGGGACTAGGGGTACCGTCGAGCAGTACTTC
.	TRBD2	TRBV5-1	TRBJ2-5	CASSLGLAGETQYF	TGCGCCAGCAGCTTGGGGCTAGCGGGGGAGACCCAGTACTTC
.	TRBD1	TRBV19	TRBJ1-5	CASSISSGQGNQPQHF	TGTGCCAGTAGTATTAGTTCCGGACAGGGGAATCAGCCCCAGCATTTT
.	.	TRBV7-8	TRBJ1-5	CASSSAYNQPQHF	TGTGCCAGCAGCTCTGCCTATAATCAGCCCCAGCATTTT
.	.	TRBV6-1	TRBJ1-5	CASSATASRQPQHF	TGTGCCAGCAGTGCGACAGCTTCGCGTCAGCCCCAGCATTTT
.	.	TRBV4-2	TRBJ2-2	CAAGGSEFGELFF	TGTGCCGCCGGCGGGTCTGAGTTCGGGGAGCTGTTTTTT
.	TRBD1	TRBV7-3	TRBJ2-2	CASSWTGSDGELFF	TGTGCCAGCAGCTGGACAGGTTCCGACGGGGAGCTGTTTTTT
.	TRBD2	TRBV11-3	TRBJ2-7	CASSSMGLAGGCEQYF	TGTGCCAGCAGCTCTATGGGCCTAGCGGGGGGGTGCGAGCAGTACTTC
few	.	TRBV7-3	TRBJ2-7	CASSLPPRRGGPYEQYF	TGTGCCAGCAGCTTACCCCCCAGGAGGGGGGGGCCTTACGAGCAGTACTTC
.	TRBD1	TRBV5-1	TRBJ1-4	CASSVPQGAGKLFF	TGCGCCAGCAGCGTCCCCCAGGGGGCTGGAAAACTGTTTTTT
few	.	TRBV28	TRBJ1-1	CASSSISNTEAFF	TGTGCCAGCAGTTCCATTTCGAACACTGAAGCTTTCTTT
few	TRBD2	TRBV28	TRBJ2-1	CASSASGTSAYNEQFF	TGTGCCAGCAGTGCGTCCGGGACTAGCGCTTACAATGAGCAGTTCTTC
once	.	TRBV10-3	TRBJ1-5	CAISESVGGTNQPQHF	TGTGCCATCAGTGAGTCGGTAGGCGGCACCAATCAGCCCCAGCATTTT
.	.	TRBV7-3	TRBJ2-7	CASSLGLPPYEQYF	TGTGCCAGCAGCTTAGGCCTCCCACCCTACGAGCAGTACTTC
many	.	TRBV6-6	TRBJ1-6	CASSSGTKGAPLHF	TGTGCCAGCAGTTCAGGCACCAAGGGGGCACCCCTCCACTTT
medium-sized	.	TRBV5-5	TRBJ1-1	CASSLRDSSMNTEAFF	TGTGCCAGCAGCTTGAGGGACTCGTCTATGAACACTGAAGCTTTCTTT
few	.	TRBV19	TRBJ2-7	CASSRDTSYEQYF	TGTGCCAGTAGTCGGGACACCTCCTACGAGCAGTACTTC
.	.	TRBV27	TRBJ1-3	CASSARTPGNTIYF	TGTGCCAGCAGTGCTCGGACACCAGGAAACACCATATATTTT
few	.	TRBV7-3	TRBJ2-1	CASSLYPQSAADEQFF	TGTGCCAGCAGCCTTTATCCCCAATCGGCTGCGGATGAGCAGTTCTTC
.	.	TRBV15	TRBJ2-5	CATSRAGQGLGMTQYF	TGTGCCACCAGCAGAGCAGGGCAGGGGCTTGGGATGACCCAGTACTTC
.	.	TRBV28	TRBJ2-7	CASGLSPGSYEQYF	TGTGCCAGCGGGCTAAGCCCTGGTTCCTACGAGCAGTACTTC
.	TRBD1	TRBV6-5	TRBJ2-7	CASSLEGGREQYF	TGTGCCAGCAGTTTAGAAGGGGGCAGGGAGCAGTACTTC
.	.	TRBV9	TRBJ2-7	CASSLRAGPYTEQYF	TGTGCCAGCAGTTTAAGGGCAGGGCCCTATACCGAGCAGTACTTC
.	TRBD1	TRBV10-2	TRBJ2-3	CASSETGGMDTQYF	TGCGCCAGCAGTGAAACAGGGGGTATGGATACGCAGTATTTT
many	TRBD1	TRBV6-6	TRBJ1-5	CASSSLRGREPQHF	TGTGCCAGCAGTTCTCTTAGGGGGCGCGAGCCCCAGCATTTT
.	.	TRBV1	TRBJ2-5	CTSSPFGTSGSRDQETQYF	TGCACAAGCTCTCCATTCGGGACTAGCGGGAGTAGGGACCAAGAGACCCAGTACTTC